This TCR beta chain originates from a study of T cells after yellow fever vaccination. At the level of the study: Libraries from low-cell-number fractions were prepared with the SMART-Seq v4 Ultra Low Input RNA kit. Study conclusions and caveats: Most primary-vaccination clones reappeared after the booster (about 95% CD4, 75% to 90% CD8). The bulk population could contribute abundant contaminating clonotypes to FACS-sorted repertoires.

The sample holds many counts of this clonotype. The antigen is undetermined. V was pared by 3 bases and J by 5 bases, with 1 base of the junction left unmatched. The CDR3 extends over 15 amino acids. Germline loops: CDR1 KGHSH, CDR2 LQKENI. The TCR cDNA carried a universal primer site and UMIs from 5'RACE template switching. Via MiXCR, TCRdb re-called the 5' RACE reads, giving one row per CDR3 protein. The top ten clones hold about a sixth of a sample with roughly 520,000 distinct CDR3 sequences, roughly a fifth of them seen once. The TCR comes from a man younger than 35 who received the YFV17D yellow fever vaccine. The chain is built from TRBV18 and TRBJ1-6, with 10 bases matching TRBD1. The sequencing used PBMCs, collected roughly 20 days after the first yellow fever vaccination. CDR3 nucleotide sequence: TGTGCCAGCTCACCCGGGACAGGGGATAATTCACCCCTCCACTTT. Translation: CASSPGTGDNSPLHF.